The source of this TCR beta chain is a study of a mutant IDH1 vaccine in newly diagnosed glioma (dated by TCRdb to about 2021). Some background on the complete study: Vaccination began 4-6 weeks after radiotherapy alone, or alongside temozolomide cycles in the chemotherapy-containing groups. Of the 32 patients who were treated, around 62% were male and approximately 40% were female, and the mean age was about 40 years. Before enrollment, patients had received standard therapy of radiotherapy alone, temozolomide alone, or radiochemotherapy with temozolomide; most received the combination. The week-35 safety follow-up took place at visit V12, and the week-47 end of study took place at visit V13. Peripheral blood was drawn at six visits: V03 (baseline), V05, V07, V10, V12 and V13. Longitudinal TCRB deep sequencing was done for fewer than 30 treated patients, wherever samples were available for exploratory analyses. Study-level results and caveats: Immune responses induced by the vaccine were seen in over 90% of patients across multiple MHC alleles. Availability determined which PBMC samples were chosen for TCRB deep sequencing. According to the authors, sample limitations meant that analyses of patient blood samples could not be reproduced. Changes in the top peripheral T cell clonotypes picked up by TCRB sequencing did not appear to be linked to pseudoprogression.

The CDR3 measures 15 amino acids from cysteine to phenylalanine. Solely the CDR3 DNA is kept, with 45 bases framed from the first base. V and J lose 0 bases and 2 bases, and a span of 11 bases separates them. As encoded in the germline V gene (reference sequence), CDR1 is MNHEY while CDR2 is SMNVEV. Library generation was performed with the immunoSEQ multiplex PCR assay. The hsTCRB Kit was used according to the manufacturer's protocol to amplify rearranged TCR beta chain sequences. Sequencing of TCRB libraries was carried out on an Illumina MiSeq. The authors processed their data as follows. The proprietary platform of the kit vendor was used for demultiplexing, trimming and gene mapping. In TCRdb, the immuneACCESS table is reduced to in-frame sequences with V and J assigned. These tables do not hold every clone; where another copy was compared, an unresolved V gene accounts for under half, and the others remain unexplained. Clone size and V and J calls were adopted from that table, with D and trimming inferred from the DNA. The sample includes tens of thousands of clones, with around 83% observed a single time. The ten largest make up around 4% of the sample.

This specimen's time point label, per the study, means: week 47, end of study. Each vaccine dose was 300 ug of a 20-mer mutant IDH1 peptide in Montanide, given subcutaneously with topical imiquimod. Patients were given eight vaccinations, in weeks 1, 3, 5, 7, 11, 15, 19 and 23, which matched visits V03 through V10. All donors had newly diagnosed IDH1-mutant astrocytomas of WHO grade 3 or 4 that showed loss of nuclear ATRX. The samples were drawn from NOA16, a multicentre, single-arm, open-label phase I trial in Germany that tested a mutant IDH1 peptide vaccine in humans for the first time. Genomic DNA for TCRB sequencing was isolated from EDTA blood with the DNeasy Blood and Tissue Kit. A word on this clone: Its antigen is currently not known. The sample holds no much larger clone one base away, and base qualities are not on file.

Recombination linked TRBV27 to TRBJ2-7; TRBD2 could be the D gene, as 5 bases match. This material consisted of PBMCs, taken from a glioma patient whose treatment included an IDH1 peptide vaccine. The source is a man younger than 40 with glioma. The CDR3 has the sequence CASSLSTGIAYEQYF. The sequence in DNA is TGTGCCAGCAGTTTATCGACCGGGATCGCCTACGAGCAGTACTTC.